This T cell receptor beta chain was sequenced for a study of identical twins. TCRdb re-analysed the 5' RACE reads in MiXCR, keeping a single row per CDR3 protein. This sample has about 430,000 distinct CDR3 sequences, with roughly 18% found just once. V dropped 2 bases and J dropped 2 bases, with 15 bases sitting between them. The CDR3 extends over 16 amino acids. In germline, CDR1 is SGHVS, CDR2 FNYEAQ. The sample holds many counts of this clonotype. The receptor's source is a man over 45 in good health. The specimen was naive T cells sorted from blood. The chain recombines TRBV7-6 with TRBJ2-5, with D possibly called TRBD1 or TRBD2 (6 bases each). The CDR3 sequence is CASSLHPAGQQETQYF. The CDR3 bases are TGTGCCAGCAGCTTACATCCTGCGGGACAACAAGAGACCCAGTACTTC.